Presented here are 31 T cell receptor beta chains from one specimen sequenced in a study of T cells after yellow fever vaccination. TCRdb reanalysed the 5' RACE reads using MiXCR and keeps one entry per CDR3 protein. This table holds about 110,000 distinct CDR3 sequences, 6.5% to 9% found once. The sequenced sample was CD8+ T cells sorted from PBMCs, obtained 45 days after the yellow fever booster vaccination. The receptors here all came from a man aged 25-45 years who received the YFV17D yellow fever vaccine.

This clonotype was detected many times. The chain has TRBV15 and TRBJ1-1, with D perhaps TRBD1 (6 bases). The CDR3 is 15 amino acids. V gave up 0 bases and J gave up 7 bases, with 15 bases separating them. Germline CDR1 is LNHNV and CDR2 is YYDKDF (reference sequence). The CDR3 loop is CATSREGHRPLEAFF. CDR3 bases: TGTGCCACCAGCAGAGAGGGACACCGGCCGCTTGAAGCTTTCTTT. The full variable domain, its missing parts supplied by reference TRBV15 and TRBJ1-1, is DAMVIQNPRYQVTQFGKPVTLSCSQTLNHNVMYWYQQKSSQAPKLLFHYYDKDFNNEADTPDNFQSRRPNTSFCFLDIRSPGLGDTAMYLCATSREGHRPLEAFFGQGTRLTVV.

The chain employs TRBV6-2 or TRBV6-3 and TRBJ2-7; the match to TRBD2 covers 9 bases. Germline values: CDR1 MNHEY, CDR2 SVGEGT. V was clipped by 8 bases and J by 2 bases; unmatched bases: 13. The CDR3 has 16 residues. The CDR3 sequence: CASDPHPRGRAYEQYF. The CDR3, as DNA: TGTGCCAGCGACCCACACCCCCGCGGGAGGGCCTACGAGCAGTACTTC.

This clonotype has ten or more counts. The rearrangement uses TRBV7-2 and TRBJ2-7; 11 nucleotides line up with TRBD2. The ends lost 1 base at V and 4 bases at J; junction bases unmatched: 3. This CDR3 region has 15 residues. Germline CDR1 reads SGHTA; CDR2 reads FQGNSA. In DNA, the CDR3 is TGTGCCAGCAGCTTAGACGGGACTAGCGGATACGAGCAGTACTTC. Translation: CASSLDGTSGYEQYF.

This clonotype was recorded many times. The chain uses TRBV20-1 and TRBJ2-1; 10 nucleotides agree with TRBD2. This CDR3 has 16 amino acids. The germline V gene encodes CDR1 DFQATT and CDR2 SNEGSKA (reference sequence). The J segment lost 4 bases and the V segment lost 6 bases, leaving 12 bases of the junction unmatched. The CDR3: CSAPPGGTSAYNEQFF. CDR3 DNA sequence: TGCAGTGCCCCCCCGGGCGGGACTAGCGCATACAATGAGCAGTTCTTC.

At least ten counts were recorded for this clonotype. The chain joins TRBV12-3 or TRBV12-4 to TRBJ1-5, with a possible D match to TRBD1 (5 bases). V was shortened by 5 bases and J by 9 bases, with 14 bases between the two germline ends. The CDR3 totals 13 residues. CDR3 sequence reads: CASSAGPAGPQHF. The CDR3 DNA reads as TGTGCCAGCAGTGCGGGACCGGCGGGGCCCCAGCATTTT.

Many counts were recorded for this clonotype. This chain joins TRBV2 and TRBJ2-1; no definite D call. The CDR3 extends over 12 amino acids. The V and J ends lost 0 bases and 9 bases respectively, with 6 bases between them. The germline V gene has CDR1 SNHLY and CDR2 FYNNEI. CDR3 sequence: CASSEAIPEQFF. The DNA for the CDR3 is TGTGCCAGCAGTGAAGCGATCCCTGAGCAGTTCTTC.

This clonotype was found many times. The V and J genes are TRBV19 and TRBJ2-7, with 11 bases fitting TRBD1. This CDR3 is built from 14 residues. The junction had 7 bases not matched to a gene; V was cut back by 9 bases and J by 3 bases. Germline lookup yields CDR1 LNHDA and CDR2 SQIVND (reference sequence). As DNA, the CDR3 is TGTGCCAGCAGTCCCGGGACAGGGGGCTACGAGCAGTACTTC. It specifies CASSPGTGGYEQYF.

This clonotype was seen many times. This chain connects TRBV4-1 to TRBJ2-3; TRBD2 matches at 12 bases. This CDR3 region has 18 residues. Germline-derived CDR1 and CDR2 are MGHRA and YSYEKL. V lost 0 bases and J lost 2; bases outside the gene matches: 6. The CDR3 nucleotides read TGCGCCAGCAGCCAAGATACGGGACTAGCGGGTATCACAGATACGCAGTATTTT. This translates into CASSQDTGLAGITDTQYF.

This clonotype was seen ten or more times. The chain links TRBV7-9 to TRBJ2-5; TRBD1 aligns across 9 bases. With 5 bases clipped from V and 5 bases from J, the junction kept 3 bases outside the gene matches. This CDR3 is built from 13 residues. The germline CDR1 and CDR2 sequences are SEHNR and FQNEAQ (reference sequence). CDR3 protein: CASSRTGDETQYF. CDR3 nucleotides: TGTGCCAGCAGCCGGACAGGGGACGAGACCCAGTACTTC.

The chain carries TRBV28 and TRBJ2-2; tentative D call: TRBD2 (5 bases). CDR3 length equals 15 residues. Germline loops: CDR1 MDHEN, CDR2 SYDVKM. V was pared by 5 bases and J by 1 base, with 11 bases between. The CDR3 region is CASSIVSGNTGELFF. For the CDR3, the DNA is TGTGCCAGCAGTATCGTAAGCGGGAACACCGGGGAGCTGTTTTTT. Drawing the rest from reference TRBV28 and TRBJ2-2, the complete variable domain is DVKVTQSSRYLVKRTGEKVFLECVQDMDHENMFWYRQDPGLGLRLIYFSYDVKMKEKGDIPEGYSVSREKKERFSLILESASTNQTSMYLCASSIVSGNTGELFFGEGSRLTVL.

This clonotype came up many times. The chain has TRBV11-2 and TRBJ2-3; D is perhaps TRBD1 or TRBD2 (5 bases each). The germline V and J ends were trimmed by 2 bases and 3 bases, with 15 bases remaining between them. The CDR3 has 16 amino acids. The germline V gene has CDR1 SGHAT and CDR2 FQNNGV. CDR3: CASSLFQGSGTDTQYF. The CDR3 region has the DNA TGTGCCAGCAGCTTATTCCAGGGAAGCGGTACAGATACGCAGTATTTT.

There are many counts of this clonotype. The DNA of the CDR3 is TGTGCCAGCAGTCACCCAGGGATGGGGGAGCTGTTTTTT. Protein sequence: CASSHPGMGELFF. The rearrangement joins TRBV6-6 to TRBJ2-2, with TRBD1 as a possible D gene (5 bases). The ends were cut back, 5 bases at V and 8 bases at J, with 12 bases in the middle. In germline, CDR1 is MNHNY, CDR2 SVGAGI (reference sequence). This CDR3 region has 13 residues.

This clonotype turned up a few times. V gene TRBV27 combines with J gene TRBJ2-7, with 7 bases fitting TRBD2. Germline assignment: CDR1 MNHEY and CDR2 SMNVEV (reference sequence). V lost 5 bases and J lost 2; bases outside the gene matches: 3. The CDR3 covers 13 residues. The CDR3 DNA reads as TGTGCCAGCAGTGGGGGGGACCCCTACGAGCAGTACTTC. Protein sequence: CASSGGDPYEQYF.

This clonotype was seen many times. The chain has TRBV20-1 and TRBJ2-7; D remains unclear. Looked up from germline, CDR1 is DFQATT and CDR2 is SNEGSKA (reference sequence). The length of the CDR3 is 13 residues. Trimming left V 3 bases short and J 5 bases short, with 14 bases between. CDR3 sequence (DNA): TGCAGTGCTAGTGCTGTATCTGGGGACGAGCAGTACTTC. It is translated as CSASAVSGDEQYF.

This clonotype was seen repeatedly, ten times or more. The chain employs TRBV20-1 and TRBJ2-1; 12 bases line up with TRBD2. Germline V gene sequence: CDR1 DFQATT, CDR2 SNEGSKA (reference sequence). CDR3 length equals 17 residues. V shed 0 bases, J shed 7 bases, and the junction held 10 bases outside the gene matches. The CDR3 loop is CSARDPKTSGSSNEQFF. CDR3 sequence (DNA): TGCAGTGCTAGAGATCCAAAGACTAGCGGGAGTTCTAATGAGCAGTTCTTC.

A few counts support this clonotype. The chain links TRBV6-5 to TRBJ2-3; TRBD1 or TRBD2 may be the D gene (6 bases each). The CDR3 has 17 residues. The germline V gene has CDR1 MNHEY and CDR2 SVGAGI. The V end was cut by 5 bases, the J end by 2 bases, with 20 bases between. The CDR3 loop reads CASSPTGAPGTTDTQYF. The CDR3 bases are TGTGCCAGCAGTCCGACGGGGGCGCCAGGGACCACAGATACGCAGTATTTT.

This clonotype was counted at least ten times. This rearrangement joins TRBV20-1 to TRBJ2-1; D not resolved. V gave up 5 bases and J gave up 4 bases, with 18 bases separating them. Germline-derived CDR1 and CDR2 are DFQATT and SNEGSKA (reference sequence). This CDR3 is built from 15 residues. This CDR3 is CSAPPPGVLYNEQFF. The CDR3 DNA is TGCAGTGCTCCCCCTCCCGGAGTTCTTTACAATGAGCAGTTCTTC.

This clonotype appeared many times. The V and J genes are TRBV5-1 and TRBJ2-3; D call uncertain. CDR1 is SGHRS, CDR2 YFSETQ, per germline. Trimming cost V 6 bases and J 7 bases, with 9 bases left between them. CDR3 length: 11 residues. The CDR3 DNA sequence: TGCGCCAGCATCAGTAAAAATACGCAGTATTTT. It specifies CASISKNTQYF.

This clonotype was observed at least ten times. The chain joins TRBV12-3 or TRBV12-4 to TRBJ2-1, with D possibly being TRBD2 (5 bases). The CDR3 extends over 15 amino acids. V was shortened by 3 bases and J by 0 bases, with 9 bases between the two germline ends. The CDR3 loop reads CASSFEGNSYNEQFF. The CDR3 DNA follows: TGTGCCAGCAGTTTTGAGGGCAACTCCTACAATGAGCAGTTCTTC.

Of note for this clonotype: This could be a read error, since a much larger clone is one nucleotide away. The chain couples TRBV9 to TRBJ1-5; TRBD1 is a possible D gene (5 bases). The CDR3 has 16 amino acids. Per germline, CDR1 SGDLS and CDR2 YYNGEE. The V gene lost 0 bases and the J gene lost 6 bases, with 16 bases spanning the gap. CDR3 DNA sequence: TGTGCCAGCAGCGTAGACTGGGGCGCGGCAGGTCAGCCCCAGCATTTT. Protein sequence: CASSVDWGAAGQPQHF.

The sample holds many counts of this clonotype. This chain uses TRBV9 with TRBJ2-1; TRBD2 matches at 13 bases. The CDR3 spans 17 residues. Unmatched junction bases numbered 10, after V lost 3 bases and J lost 7 bases. CDR1 and CDR2 (germline): SGDLS, YYNGEE. The DNA for the CDR3 is TGTGCCAGCAGCGCGGGGGGGACTAGCGGGATGAGGAATGAGCAGTTCTTC. Translated, it gives CASSAGGTSGMRNEQFF.

This clonotype showed up many times. The chain is built from TRBV9 and TRBJ2-1; D gene uncertain. Germline V lookup: CDR1 SGDLS, CDR2 YYNGEE. Trimming removed 0 bases at V and 7 bases at J, with 5 bases between. The CDR3 has 12 residues. This chain's CDR3 is CASSVAENEQFF. CDR3 in DNA: TGTGCCAGCAGCGTAGCCGAAAATGAGCAGTTCTTC.

This clonotype was found many times. V usage is TRBV7-9 and J usage is TRBJ2-7; no definite D call. CDR1 and CDR2 (germline): SEHNR, FQNEAQ (reference sequence). V shed 4 bases and J shed 5 bases, with 15 bases lying between them. CDR3 size: 14 residues. Here the CDR3 reads CASSSSNLVDEQYF. CDR3 DNA: TGTGCCAGCAGCTCTTCAAATTTGGTAGACGAGCAGTACTTC.

This clonotype was seen ten or more times. This chain links TRBV5-1 with TRBJ2-1; D unresolved. CDR1 and CDR2 (germline): SGHRS, YFSETQ. V lost 4 bases and J lost 9, with 11 bases in between. The CDR3 is made up of 12 amino acids. The CDR3 is CASSPGDPEQFF. The CDR3 DNA follows: TGCGCCAGCAGCCCTGGAGATCCTGAGCAGTTCTTC.

In this sample, this clonotype turned up many times. This chain links TRBV20-1 with TRBJ2-7, with 10 bases lining up with TRBD2. V lost 2 bases, J lost 2 bases, and 6 bases stayed unmatched. This CDR3 is built from 15 residues. Germline CDR1 and CDR2: DFQATT and SNEGSKA (reference sequence). CDR3 DNA sequence: TGCAGTGCTAGATTAGCGGGAGGACCAACCTACGAGCAGTACTTC. This sequence encodes CSARLAGGPTYEQYF.

CDR3 amino acids: CASSQAGHRAVTDTQYF. For the CDR3, the DNA is TGTGCCAGCAGCCAAGCGGGGCACAGGGCCGTTACGGATACGCAGTATTTT. V gene TRBV14 combines with J gene TRBJ2-3; D possibly corresponds to TRBD1 (6 bases). There are 17 residues in the CDR3. Germline CDR1 reads SGHDN; CDR2 reads FVKESK. V lost 1 base to trimming and J lost 6 bases, with 20 bases between them.

This clonotype was counted at least ten times. This rearrangement joins TRBV5-6 to TRBJ2-7; tentatively, D is TRBD2 (6 bases). The CDR3 has 15 residues. Germline CDR1 is SGHDT and CDR2 is YYEEEE. Trimming took 3 bases from V and 0 from J, leaving 13 bases between them. The CDR3, as DNA: TGTGCCAGCAGCTGGGGCGGGACGTCCTCCTACGAGCAGTACTTC. This translates into CASSWGGTSSYEQYF.

The chain recombines TRBV20-1 with TRBJ2-1; D remains ambiguous. Germline CDR1 reads DFQATT; CDR2 reads SNEGSKA (reference sequence). The CDR3 consists of 16 residues. The ends were cut back, 2 bases at V and 7 bases at J, with 21 bases in the middle. CDR3 bases: TGCAGTGCTAGACCAGCCGCCGCGGCTCGACGAAATGAGCAGTTCTTC. This translates into CSARPAAAARRNEQFF.

There are many counts of this clonotype. This sequence joins TRBV25-1 and TRBJ2-1, with 7 bases matching TRBD1. Germline values: CDR1 MGHDK, CDR2 SYGVNS. This CDR3 has 14 residues. Trimming at V came to 4 bases and at J to 5 bases, leaving 5 bases not matched to a gene. This CDR3 is CASSAGTVDNEQFF. The CDR3, as DNA: TGTGCCAGCAGTGCCGGGACAGTAGACAATGAGCAGTTCTTC.

This clonotype was detected ten times or more. The chain couples TRBV6-5 to TRBJ2-5; 8 bases align to TRBD1. Trimming at V came to 2 bases and at J to 5 bases, leaving 7 bases not matched to a gene. Germline assignment: CDR1 MNHEY and CDR2 SVGAGI. The CDR3 spans 15 residues. The CDR3, as DNA: TGTGCCAGCAGTTACGGACAGGGAACATGGGAGACCCAGTACTTC. Residues: CASSYGQGTWETQYF.

This clonotype was counted many times. The chain carries TRBV15 and TRBJ2-7; TRBD2 aligns across 7 bases. V lost 4 bases and J lost 5; bases outside the gene matches: 8. This CDR3 has 14 amino acids. In germline, CDR1 is LNHNV, CDR2 YYDKDF (reference sequence). The CDR3 loop is CATSTVSGVNEQYF. The DNA for the CDR3 is TGTGCCACCAGCACGGTGAGCGGGGTCAACGAGCAGTACTTC.